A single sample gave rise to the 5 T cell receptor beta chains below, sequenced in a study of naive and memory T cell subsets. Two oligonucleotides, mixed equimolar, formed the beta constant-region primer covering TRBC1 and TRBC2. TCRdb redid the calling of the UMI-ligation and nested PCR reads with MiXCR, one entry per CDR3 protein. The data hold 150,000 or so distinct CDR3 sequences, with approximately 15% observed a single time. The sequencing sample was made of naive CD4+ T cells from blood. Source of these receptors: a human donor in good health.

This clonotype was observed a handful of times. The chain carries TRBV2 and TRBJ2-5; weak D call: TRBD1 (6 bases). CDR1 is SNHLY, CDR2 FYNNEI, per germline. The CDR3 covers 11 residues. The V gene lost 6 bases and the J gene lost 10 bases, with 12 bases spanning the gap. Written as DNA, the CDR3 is TGTGCCAGCAGGGGGGCAGGAGACCAGTACTTC. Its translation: CASRGAGDQYF.

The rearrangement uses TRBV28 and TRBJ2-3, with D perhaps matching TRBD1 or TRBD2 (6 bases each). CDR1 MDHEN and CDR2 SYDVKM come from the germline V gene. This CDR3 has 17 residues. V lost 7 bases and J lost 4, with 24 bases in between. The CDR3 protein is CASTGEALGAGPDTQYF. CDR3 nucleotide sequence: TGTGCCAGCACAGGGGAGGCGCTCGGAGCCGGTCCAGATACGCAGTATTTT.

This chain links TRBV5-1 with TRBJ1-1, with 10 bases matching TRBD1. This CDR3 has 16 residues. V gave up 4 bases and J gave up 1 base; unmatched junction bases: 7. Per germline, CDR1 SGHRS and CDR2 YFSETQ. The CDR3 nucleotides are TGCGCCAGCAGCAGCTCCGGGACAGGGGCGAACACTGAAGCTTTCTTT. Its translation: CASSSSGTGANTEAFF.

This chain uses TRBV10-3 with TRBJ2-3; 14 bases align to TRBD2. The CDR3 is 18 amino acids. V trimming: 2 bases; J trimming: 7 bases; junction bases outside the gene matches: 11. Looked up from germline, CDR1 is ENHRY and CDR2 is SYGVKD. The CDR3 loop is CAISERGLAGATPHTQYF. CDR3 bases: TGTGCCATCAGTGAGCGGGGACTAGCGGGAGCCACCCCTCATACGCAGTATTTT.

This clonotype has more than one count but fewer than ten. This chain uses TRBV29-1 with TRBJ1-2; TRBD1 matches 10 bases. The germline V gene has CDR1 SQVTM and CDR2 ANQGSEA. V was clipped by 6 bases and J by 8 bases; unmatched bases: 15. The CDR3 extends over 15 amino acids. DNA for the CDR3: TGCAGCGTCGGGCCCCACGGACAGGGGGTGAGAGGCTACACCTTC. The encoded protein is CSVGPHGQGVRGYTF.